This TCR beta chain was found in a study of T cells in localized non-small cell lung cancer (dated by TCRdb to the early 2020s). Background on the whole study: Comparing tumors with uninvolved tumor-adjacent lungs, the study looked at the T cell repertoires of 236 patients with early-stage NSCLC. A mean age of about 66 years was recorded for the NSCLC patients, of whom roughly 130 were male and more than 85 were female. All 230 or so NSCLC patients in the cohort were treatment-naive and had localized lung tumors that were resected. Study-level results and caveats: Longer overall survival was associated with higher T cell density in blood, whereas shorter survival was associated with higher clonality in adjacent lung. Because multi-region tumor sequencing was not done, intratumor heterogeneity could not be ruled out. Of the top 100 tumor clones, a median of around 57 were detected in paired uninvolved adjacent lung; around 27 were also among that lung's top 100. Since the design was exploratory, TCR variables were selected using unadjusted p-values with no false-discovery rate correction. The highest T cell clonality was observed in uninvolved tumor-adjacent lung, where clonality exceeded that of tumor, suggesting that antigenic responses were more focused in uninvolved tumor-adjacent lung.

TCR beta CDR3 regions were sequenced from DNA using the immunoSEQ Assay. As for the original processing: To compute T cell density, TCR beta template counts were normalized to usable DNA, which was estimated by amplifying housekeeping genes. Using the preseqR package, richness was estimated by extrapolating to 120,000 templates for tissue samples and 400,000 templates for PBMC samples. Clonality was calculated as one minus Pielou's evenness. Tissue-enriched TCRs were identified through differential abundance testing performed on productive amino-acid clonotypes, with a minimum total count of 5 and an alpha of 0.1. The Jaccard Index and the Morisita Overlap Index were used to measure repertoire overlap between compartments. TCR beta CDR3s were clustered by GLIPH together with public tetramer-defined viral CDR3s, and at least three viral sequences plus V-gene enrichment were required for viral motifs. As stored in TCRdb, this immuneACCESS dataset retains in-frame rearrangements with V and J assigned. A fraction of the clones does not appear; measured against another copy, unresolved V genes explain less than half of the discrepancy, and the remainder lacks a known reason. Clonal size and the V and J genes are those of that table, whereas D and trimming came from the DNA. This sample comprises approximately 47,000 clones, roughly nine tenths of them detected only once. The ten largest clones take up 2.5% of the sample.

V is pruned by 6 bases and J by 7 bases, leaving 10 bases of the junction without a gene match. CDR1 is given as MNHNS and CDR2 as SASEGT, both from the germline V gene. Inclusive of the bounding cysteine and phenylalanine, the CDR3 is 14 residues long. Of all the DNA, just the CDR3 is kept, 42 bases in frame from base 1. At diagnosis, peripheral blood, uninvolved tumor-adjacent lung and tumor were collected and stored as a combination of fresh-frozen and FFPE material. For TCR repertoire profiling, blood samples were analyzed in the form of peripheral blood mononuclear cells. This clone appeared a single time. The antigen it recognizes is unknown. No per-base quality is available; no much larger clone lies one base away.

The material was PBMCs, obtained before any cancer treatment. This sequence was found in a man aged 35-75 years with stage II lung adenocarcinoma. The rearrangement joined TRBV6-1 to TRBJ1-2; TRBD1 agrees with 8 junctional bases. The base sequence is TGTGCCAGCAGCTTGGACAGGGTGGTGGTTGGCTACACCTTC. Its protein is CASSLDRVVVGYTF.